This T cell receptor beta chain was obtained from a study of shared clonotypes between healthy human individuals (dated by TCRdb to the early 2020s). Background on the whole study: The cohort comprised a couple of women and a few men aged 18 to 49 years. Per donor, three plates each were used for CD4 naive and CD4 memory, two for CD8 naive, and one for CD8 memory. The study deeply sequenced blood TCR repertoires of five healthy adults to estimate repertoire size and the extent of clonotype sharing between individuals. Different laboratories and diverse techniques were used to prepare libraries and sequence TCR repertoires, to increase sequencing depth and limit assay-specific biases. Each donor's leukapheresis produced roughly between roughly 0.85 and 10 billion PBMCs.

Using the deep immunoSEQ assay, TCR CDR3 regions were amplified from genomic DNA by multiplex PCR. Extracted genomic DNA from each cell subset was distributed evenly across all wells of several immunoSEQ 96-well plates, and each plate was treated as a replicate. Each replicate PCR for sorted subsets received about 200 ng genomic DNA, equal to roughly 30,000 T cell genomes. The purified libraries were quantified using a Qubit 3.0 fluorometer, sized with a Bioanalyzer 2100, and then quantified again using the KAPA Library Quantification kit. A separate single-read 150-cycle Illumina NextSeq 550 flow cell was used to sequence each immunoSEQ 96-well plate. In the source study's methods: The immunoSEQ output contained only junctional sequences without quality scores, so filtering could not match that applied to full-length reads. Sequences were annotated with PyIR, a Python wrapper for IgBLAST v1.9, using IMGT germline references to assign V/J genes and CDR3. Reads with weak V/J assignments (E-value above 1e-6), missing CDR3, stop codons, out-of-frame junctions, or ambiguous translated residues were removed. V3J clonotypes were defined as sequences sharing the same inferred V gene, J gene, and CDR3 amino acid sequence. Percentage overlap between repertoires was computed as shared unique clonotypes divided by the size of the smaller repertoire. Three approaches were used to assess repertoire richness: RTK rarefaction, the Chao1 estimator, and Recon v2.1 estimates of unobserved clonotypes. Generation probabilities were computed with OLGA for all TCRbeta clonotypes obtained by the gDNA method from several donors. This is the immuneACCESS table as TCRdb keeps it, with only in-frame sequences that have V and J called. A part of the clones is gone; compared with another copy, unresolved V genes explain less than half, and the rest is unexplained. V and J calls plus clone size are reproduced from that table; the DNA served to infer D and trimming. The sample table records around 100,000 clones; about 67% of these occur just once. The ten largest make up around 25% of the sample.

Overall results and qualifications from the work: Because the study included only a small number of donors, the genetic and exposure-history diversity represented was limited. Compared with non-shared clonotypes, clonotypes shared by all four sorted-subset donors had higher generation probabilities. Sampling was restricted to blood, and TCR repertoires in tissue are likely to differ from TCR repertoires in blood. Even with the large sequencing depth, rarefaction of the sorted-subset datasets indicated that sequencing was incomplete. Estimated clonotype richness was generally larger for naive than for memory subsets. Based on pairwise subsampling, the degree of clonotype sharing among donors was expected to be affected by sequencing depth. Sharing across several donors was observed for 5% to 6.5% of naive CD4, 3% to 4% of naive CD8, 2% to 2.5% of memory CD4, and over 0.3% of memory CD8 clonotypes.

A word on this clone: Its recognized antigen is unknown. Within one base of it there is no much larger clone, and no base qualities were kept.

Looking up the germline V gene yields CDR1 SGHVS and CDR2 FQNEAQ. Cut back by 2 bases and 0 bases, the V and J ends lie 17 bases apart. The CDR3 spans 18 residues, from the cysteine through the phenylalanine. The retained sequence is limited to the CDR3, 54 bases, with the frame set at the first base. Donors were healthy HIV-negative adults with no recently reported acute infections or vaccinations. All donors were Caucasian adults living in Nashville, Tennessee, USA. CD8 memory samples consisted of magnetically selected CD45RO+ cells combined with CCR7-negative CD45RA+ effector memory (TemRA) cells. Blood was collected by leukapheresis, and PBMCs were isolated by Ficoll-Histopaque density gradient centrifugation and then cryopreserved in liquid nitrogen vapor phase. Purity and quantity of every magnetically sorted T cell population were checked by analytical flow cytometry. Genomic DNA was isolated from each sorted fraction and quantified by UV absorbance on a Nanodrop 2000c.

Sequences were obtained from memory CD8+ T cells sorted from blood. Read against the paper, the sample's cell subset or site label means: CD45RO+ cells pooled with CCR7-negative TemRA cells. This sequence was found in a woman aged 25 to 39 in good health. The chain employs TRBV7-8 and TRBJ1-5, with the D gene call left open. The bases read TGTGCCAGCAGCTTAAAATGGCTGGTGGAGTATAGCAATCAGCCCCAGCATTTT. This is translated as CASSLKWLVEYSNQPQHF.